This TCR beta chain was recovered during a study of T cell responses to AZD1222 COVID-19 vaccine. Study information: Second-dose intervals near 4 or 12 weeks were combined.

Notes on the study in general: Nearly half of spike-specific TCRs reportedly go after variant regions that carry no mutations. Spike-specific TCR breadth and depth rose after two AZD1222 doses.

Generated by immunoSEQ multiplex PCR, the TCRdb table keeps only in-frame clones and is missing some. The data hold around 140,000 clones, with 80% to 90% observed a single time. A word on this clone: Its antigen is as yet unknown.

The CDR3 has 16 residues. The trim removed 2 bases at V and 0 bases at J, leaving 4 bases unmatched. Germline V gene sequence: CDR1 GTSNPN, CDR2 SVGIG (reference sequence). The rearrangement joins TRBV30 to TRBJ2-7; 13 bases align to TRBD2. The sequences come from peripheral blood, collected on day 0 of AZD1222 vaccination. This receptor was obtained from an adult in good health. CDR3 nucleotides: TGTGCCTGGAGTCGACTAGCGGGGGGCCGCTCCTACGAGCAGTACTTC. Its translation is CAWSRLAGGRSYEQYF. The variable domain in full, completed from reference TRBV30 and TRBJ2-7, reads SQTIHQWPATLVQPVGSPLSLECTVEGTSNPNLYWYRQAAGRGLQLLFYSVGIGQISSEVPQNLSASRPQDRQFILSSKKLLLSDSGFYLCAWSRLAGGRSYEQYFGPGTRLTVT.